This TCR beta chain was observed in a study of blood T cell repertoires in COVID-19. Whole-study context: Nucleic acid was either cDNA or gDNA, and it came from T cells, B-cell-depleted T cells, or PBMCs.

The V end was cut by 5 bases, the J end by 3 bases, with 7 bases between. CDR1 is GTSNPN, CDR2 SVGIG, per germline (reference sequence). This CDR3 comprises 12 residues. The assay was immunoSEQ multiplex PCR, and TCRdb's table has in-frame clones only and misses some. In the table there are approximately 470,000 clones, around 90% of which are singletons. Recovered status applied to Cohort 3 donors who had two consecutive negative PCRs. It also applied to those with clearance or with symptom resolution. The sample taken for sequencing was PBMCs or T cells enriched from blood (not recorded which). This clonotype was obtained from a woman aged 18 to 35 who had recovered from COVID-19. The chain couples TRBV30 to TRBJ2-2; D unclear. The CDR3 DNA is TGTGCCTGGGGGTCCTACACCGGGGAGCTGTTTTTT. Translating it yields CAWGSYTGELFF.